Below, 18 T cell receptor beta chains from the same sample are listed, as sequenced in a study of cytomegalovirus exposure and HLA in healthy donors. Amplification used 60 Vbeta primers and 13 Jbeta primers. Clones were read by immunoSEQ multiplex PCR, and TCRdb kept only the in-frame ones, dropping some. The data contain about 62,000 clones, around 87% of them singletons. Sequencing input: PBMCs. The origin of the receptors is a man aged 18-30 years in good health and CMV-seronegative.

The chain links TRBV7-6 to TRBJ2-2; TRBD1 matches 8 bases. The CDR3 runs 15 residues. The germline V gene has CDR1 SGHVS and CDR2 FNYEAQ. With V trimmed by 1 base and J by 3 bases, 1 base remained unmatched. CDR3 residues: CASSLVQGDTGELFF. The DNA for the CDR3 is TGTGCCAGCAGCTTAGTACAGGGGGACACCGGGGAGCTGTTTTTT.

This chain connects TRBV7-9 to TRBJ2-5; weak D call: TRBD2 (6 bases). V was trimmed by 5 bases and J by 4 bases, leaving 20 bases between them. Germline lookup yields CDR1 SEHNR and CDR2 FQNEAQ (reference sequence). The CDR3 has 16 residues. CDR3 sequence reads: CASSPPSGTGVETQYF. The DNA for the CDR3 is TGTGCCAGCAGCCCACCATCCGGGACGGGGGTAGAGACCCAGTACTTC. Together with reference TRBV7-9 and TRBJ2-5, the CDR3 gives the full variable domain: DTGVSQNPRHKITKRGQNVTFRCDPISEHNRLYWYRQTLGQGPEFLTYFQNEAQLEKSRLLSDRFSAERPKGSFSTLEIQRTEQGDSAMYLCASSPPSGTGVETQYFGPGTRLLVL.

The chain recombines TRBV4-1 with TRBJ1-3; no clear D. The germline gives CDR1 MGHRA, CDR2 YSYEKL. V was clipped by 0 bases and J by 8 bases, with 14 bases between them. The length of the CDR3 is 15 residues. CDR3 bases: TGCGCCAGCAGCCAAGACTCGACAAGGAGGGACACCATATATTTT. Its protein is CASSQDSTRRDTIYF.

The V and J genes are TRBV6-5 and TRBJ1-1, with a possible D match to TRBD1 (6 bases). The CDR3 loop spans 13 amino acids. Germline assignment: CDR1 MNHEY and CDR2 SVGAGI. Trimming cost V 4 bases and J 5 bases, with 11 bases left between them. This chain's CDR3 is CASSSGVSTEAFF. The CDR3, as DNA: TGTGCCAGCAGTTCAGGGGTCTCGACTGAAGCTTTCTTT.

This rearrangement joins TRBV5-6 to TRBJ1-1; possibly TRBD1 for D (6 bases). Trimming removed 6 bases at V and 4 bases at J, with 22 bases between. Per the germline V gene, CDR1 is SGHDT and CDR2 is YYEEEE. This CDR3 is 16 amino acids long. The CDR3 is CASTNRDWGLGTEAFF. The CDR3 DNA reads as TGTGCCAGCACCAACCGGGATTGGGGGCTGGGCACTGAAGCTTTCTTT.

This clone was picked up one time. The chain has TRBV9 and TRBJ1-2; 8 bases are shared with TRBD1. This CDR3 comprises 17 residues. The V segment lost 1 base and the J segment 4 bases; nucleotides outside the gene matches: 12. Per the germline V gene, CDR1 is SGDLS and CDR2 is YYNGEE. The CDR3 reads CASSVTIDRGGGYGYTF. The CDR3, as DNA: TGTGCCAGCAGCGTAACCATAGACAGGGGCGGCGGCTATGGCTACACCTTC.

This chain links TRBV30 with TRBJ2-1; D unclear. The CDR3 is 12 amino acids. V lost 7 bases and J 2 bases, leaving 9 bases between the germline ends. CDR1 and CDR2 (germline): GTSNPN, SVGIG (reference sequence). In DNA form, the CDR3 reads TGTGCCTTAAGAGGCGCCTACAATGAGCAGTTCTTC. Translation gives CALRGAYNEQFF.

This chain connects TRBV29-1 to TRBJ2-7; D gene uncertain. Trimming shortened V by 3 bases and J by 4 bases, and 13 bases separated the two germline ends. Germline V gene data show CDR1 as SQVTM and CDR2 as ANQGSEA. The CDR3 is 13 residues long. This CDR3 reads CSVDPLDSYEQYF. The CDR3, as DNA: TGCAGCGTTGACCCTCTCGACTCATACGAGCAGTACTTC.

The rearrangement links TRBV13 to TRBJ2-3; 7 nucleotides agree with TRBD1. The CDR3 totals 15 residues. In germline, CDR1 is PRHDT, CDR2 FYEKMQ (reference sequence). V was clipped by 5 bases and J by 2 bases; unmatched bases: 7. The CDR3 DNA reads as TGTGCCAGCAGCGCGAGGGACAGATACACAGATACGCAGTATTTT. It codes for CASSARDRYTDTQYF.

The rearrangement links TRBV2 to TRBJ2-5, with D perhaps TRBD2 (5 bases). Germline CDR1 is SNHLY and CDR2 is FYNNEI. The CDR3 extends over 14 amino acids. With 4 bases removed from V and 5 bases from J, the gap between germline ends came to 14 bases. The CDR3 DNA is TGTGCCAGCAGTGTTTTGCCGGGCGGGGAGACCCAGTACTTC. This translates into CASSVLPGGETQYF.

The DNA of the CDR3 is TGTGCCAGCAGTTACTCATTCAGGGGCATGGATCAGCCCCAGCATTTT. Encoded protein: CASSYSFRGMDQPQHF. The chain is built from TRBV6-6 and TRBJ1-5; D is perhaps TRBD1 (6 bases). Trimming pared 0 bases from V and 5 bases from J, leaving 14 bases between. The CDR3 loop spans 16 amino acids. Per the germline V gene, CDR1 is MNHNY and CDR2 is SVGAGI (reference sequence).

CDR3: CSAGTGTSYEQYF. CDR3 DNA: TGCAGCGCTGGGACAGGTACCTCCTACGAGCAGTACTTC. The chain is built from TRBV29-1 and TRBJ2-7; 8 bases fit TRBD1. CDR1 SQVTM and CDR2 ANQGSEA come from the germline V gene. The junction had 5 bases not matched to a gene; V was cut back by 7 bases and J by 0 bases. CDR3 length equals 13 residues.

The chain recombines TRBV28 with TRBJ1-5; the match to TRBD1 covers 7 bases. Looked up from germline, CDR1 is MDHEN and CDR2 is SYDVKM. V lost 8 bases, J lost 2 bases, and 9 bases stayed unmatched. CDR3 size: 15 residues. The CDR3 sequence is CASEERQGGNQPQHF. CDR3 nucleotide sequence: TGTGCCAGCGAGGAGAGACAGGGAGGCAATCAGCCCCAGCATTTT.

This clone came up a few times. The chain uses TRBV29-1 and TRBJ1-2; unclear D gene. The CDR3 loop spans 10 amino acids. Germline V gene lookup returns CDR1 SQVTM and CDR2 ANQGSEA. The V end lost 0 bases, the J end lost 7 bases, and 3 bases lay between the germline ends. The CDR3 here is CSVEEAGYTF. CDR3 coding DNA: TGCAGCGTTGAAGAAGCTGGCTACACCTTC.

The count of this clone is one. The genes are TRBV5-1 and TRBJ2-3, with D possibly being TRBD2 (6 bases). This CDR3 spans 14 amino acids. Trimming left V 7 bases short and J 9 bases short, with 21 bases between. Germline values: CDR1 SGHRS, CDR2 YFSETQ. The CDR3 DNA reads as TGCGCCAGCGATACGGGACTTAGCACCCCGACGCAGTATTTT. Encoded protein: CASDTGLSTPTQYF.

The chain employs TRBV27 and TRBJ1-6; TRBD1 agrees at 7 bases. V lost 3 bases, J lost 10 bases, and 9 bases stayed unmatched. This CDR3 is 15 amino acids long. Germline loops: CDR1 MNHEY, CDR2 SMNVEV (reference sequence). The CDR3 spells CASSLTGFAESPLHF. CDR3 bases: TGTGCCAGCAGTTTGACAGGGTTTGCGGAATCACCCCTCCACTTT.

V and J are TRBV5-1 and TRBJ2-7; TRBD1 matches 7 bases. CDR1 and CDR2 from the germline V gene are SGHRS and YFSETQ. The CDR3 has 15 amino acids. The ends lost 0 bases at V and 4 bases at J; junction bases unmatched: 7. Here the CDR3 reads CASSLVDRVGYEQYF. The CDR3, as DNA: TGCGCCAGCAGCTTGGTTGACAGGGTTGGATACGAGCAGTACTTC.

This rearrangement joins TRBV23-1 to TRBJ2-6, with D maybe TRBD2 (5 bases). TRBV23-1 is identified as an open reading frame with a role that is uncertain. Trimming removed 4 bases from V and 0 bases from J, with 13 bases in between. The CDR3 loop spans 17 amino acids. CDR3 protein: CASSPGNRSSGANVLTF. The CDR3 nucleotides read TGCGCCAGCAGTCCCGGGAACCGTAGCTCTGGGGCCAACGTCCTGACTTTC.